This TCR beta chain derives from a study of cytomegalovirus exposure and HLA in healthy donors. Whole-study results and caveats: Available immune exposure information covered CMV serostatus only. In an earlier analysis, in approximately 630 donors, most V segments appeared productive either ~90% or ~30% of the time. The presence/absence work took it that sequencing depth was about the same across donors.

PCR primers comprised 60 Vbeta and 13 Jbeta primers. Here immunoSEQ multiplex PCR was the method, and the copy in TCRdb shows in-frame clones only, minus some. This table has 100,000 to 150,000 clones, 83% appearing once. In regard to this clone: As yet, its antigen is unknown.

The specimen sequenced was PBMCs. The source is a woman between 40 and 55 years old in good health and CMV-seropositive.

CDR3 coding DNA: TGTGCCAACCTAAGCGGGGTAAGGAGAGGCCAAGAGACCCAGTACTTC. Encoded protein: CANLSGVRRGQETQYF. V usage is TRBV21-1 and J usage is TRBJ2-5; the table gives TRBD2 as D, unverified against the DNA. TRBV21-1 is recorded as a pseudogene. This CDR3 has 16 residues.